This T cell receptor beta chain was captured in a study of T cells after yellow fever vaccination. A 5'RACE template-switching step, the method used to make TCR cDNA, added a universal primer site and UMIs. TCRdb re-called the 5' RACE reads with MiXCR, one entry per CDR3 protein. The profile shows about 550,000 distinct CDR3 sequences, roughly 19% of them singletons. As concerns this clonotype: What it recognizes is unknown.

The CDR3 sequence is 19 residues long. After removal of 6 bases from V and 0 bases from J, the junction contained 16 bases not matched to a gene. Findings of the study overall: Peak timing came faster in the weaker secondary response, day 5 versus 15. A limited proportion of clonotypes was detected within both the CD4 and CD8 compartments.

The chain employs TRBV12-3 or TRBV12-4 and TRBJ2-5, with 10 bases lining up with TRBD2. This clonotype was sampled from a man aged 30 to 39 who received the YFV17D yellow fever vaccine. The specimen was PBMCs, collected 15 days after the yellow fever booster vaccination. The CDR3, as DNA: TGTGCCAGCAGCCCTGCACCGGGACTAGCGATCAAGTACCAAGAGACCCAGTACTTC. The encoded protein is CASSPAPGLAIKYQETQYF.